The subject of this entry is one T cell receptor beta chain. Extraction yielded total RNA from whole blood (unfractionated). This entry comes from a study of human T cells and chemical hapten exposure. CDR3 length: 15 amino acids. The germline CDR1 and CDR2 sequences are LNHDA and SQIVND (reference sequence). V was pared by 3 bases and J by 5 bases, with 6 bases of the junction left unmatched. What the library attached to individual cDNA molecules were unique molecular identifiers. One entry per CDR3 protein, called by TCRdb with MiXCR from the reads. The data contain around 120,000 distinct CDR3 sequences, roughly 8.5% of them seen just once; the ten biggest clones take up approximately 1.4%.

The specimen sequenced was whole blood. This TCR derives from a human donor in good health. Some clones in this sample may be carry-over from other donors' samples. J is TRBJ2-1 and V is TRBV19; 8 bases match TRBD2. CDR3 region: CASSITSGGNNEQFF. As DNA, the CDR3 is TGTGCCAGTAGTATTACTAGCGGAGGTAACAATGAGCAGTTCTTC.